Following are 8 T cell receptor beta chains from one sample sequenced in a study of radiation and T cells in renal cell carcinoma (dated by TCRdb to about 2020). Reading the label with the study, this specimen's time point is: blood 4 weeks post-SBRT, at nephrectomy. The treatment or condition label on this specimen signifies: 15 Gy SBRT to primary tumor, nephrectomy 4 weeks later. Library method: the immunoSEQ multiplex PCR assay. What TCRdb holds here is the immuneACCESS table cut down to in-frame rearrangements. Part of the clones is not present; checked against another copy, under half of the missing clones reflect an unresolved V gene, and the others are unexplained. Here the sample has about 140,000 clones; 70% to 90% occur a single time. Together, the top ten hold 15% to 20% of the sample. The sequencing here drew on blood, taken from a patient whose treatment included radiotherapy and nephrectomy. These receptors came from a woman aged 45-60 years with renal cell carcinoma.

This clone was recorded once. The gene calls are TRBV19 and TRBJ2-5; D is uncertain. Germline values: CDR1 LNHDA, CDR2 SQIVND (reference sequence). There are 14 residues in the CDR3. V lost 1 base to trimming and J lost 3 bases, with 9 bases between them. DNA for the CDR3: TGTGCCAGTAGTATAGGCGGCAGTAAAGAGACCCAGTACTTC. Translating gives CASSIGGSKETQYF.

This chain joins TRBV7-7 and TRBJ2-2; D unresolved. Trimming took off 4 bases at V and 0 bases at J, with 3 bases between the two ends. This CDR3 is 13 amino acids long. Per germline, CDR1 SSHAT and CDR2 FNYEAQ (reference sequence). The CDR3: CASSSANTGELFF. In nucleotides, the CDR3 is TGTGCCAGCAGCTCCGCGAACACCGGGGAGCTGTTTTTT.

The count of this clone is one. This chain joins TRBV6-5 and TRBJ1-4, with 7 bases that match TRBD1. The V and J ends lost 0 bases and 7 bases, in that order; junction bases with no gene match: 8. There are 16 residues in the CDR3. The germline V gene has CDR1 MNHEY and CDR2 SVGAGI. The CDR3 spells CASSYSKGARGEKLFF. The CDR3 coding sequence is TGTGCCAGCAGTTACTCGAAGGGGGCCAGGGGTGAAAAACTGTTTTTT.

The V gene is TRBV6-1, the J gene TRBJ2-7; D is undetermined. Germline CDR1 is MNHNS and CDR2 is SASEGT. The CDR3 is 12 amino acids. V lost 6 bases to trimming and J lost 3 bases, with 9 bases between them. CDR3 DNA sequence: TGTGCCAGCAGCCGGATGGTCTACGAGCAGTACTTC. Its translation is CASSRMVYEQYF.

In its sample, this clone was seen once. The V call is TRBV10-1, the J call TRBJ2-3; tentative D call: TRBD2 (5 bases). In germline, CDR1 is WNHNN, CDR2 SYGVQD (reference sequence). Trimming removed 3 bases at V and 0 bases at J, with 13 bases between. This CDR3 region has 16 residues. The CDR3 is CASSEGQTSSTDTQYF. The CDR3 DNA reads TGCGCCAGCAGTGAAGGCCAAACTAGTAGCACAGATACGCAGTATTTT.

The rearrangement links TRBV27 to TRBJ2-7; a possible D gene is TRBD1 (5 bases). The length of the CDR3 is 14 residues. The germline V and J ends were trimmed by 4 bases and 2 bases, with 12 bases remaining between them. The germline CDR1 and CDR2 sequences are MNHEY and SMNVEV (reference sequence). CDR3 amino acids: CASSSQGKTYEQYF. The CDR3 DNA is TGTGCCAGCAGTTCCCAGGGAAAAACCTACGAGCAGTACTTC.

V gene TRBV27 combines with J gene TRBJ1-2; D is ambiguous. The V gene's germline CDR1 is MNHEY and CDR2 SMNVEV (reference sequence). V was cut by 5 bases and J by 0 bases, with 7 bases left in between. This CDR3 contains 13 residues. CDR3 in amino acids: CASSMDPNYGYTF. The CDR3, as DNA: TGTGCCAGCAGTATGGATCCTAACTATGGCTACACCTTC.

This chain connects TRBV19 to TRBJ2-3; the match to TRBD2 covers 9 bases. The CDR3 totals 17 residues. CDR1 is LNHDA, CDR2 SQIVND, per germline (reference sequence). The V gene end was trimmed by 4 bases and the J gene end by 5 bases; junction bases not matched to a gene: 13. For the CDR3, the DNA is TGTGCCAGTAGTACGGCGGCTAGCGGGGTGCAACTAGATACGCAGTATTTT. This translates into CASSTAASGVQLDTQYF.